These 22 T cell receptor beta chains originate from one sample sequenced in a study of regulatory T cells in long-lasting Graves disease. Noted time point: newly diagnosed GD, antithyroid drugs for less than 3 months. PBMC-extracted RNA yielded the TCR library. Through Arm-PCR of CDR3 regions and iRepertoire HTBI primers, TCR beta libraries were built. TCRdb re-derived calls from the multiplex PCR reads in MiXCR, one entry per CDR3 protein. The table includes about 430,000 distinct CDR3 sequences, over 12% detected once. These data are also associated with another study on T cells in Graves' hyperthyroidism and ophthalmopathy.

This sample comprised peripheral blood mononuclear cells (PBMCs), obtained at new diagnosis, from a patient treated with antithyroid drugs. The receptors here all came from a woman between 40 and 55 years old with Graves disease.

This clonotype was observed a few times. This sequence joins TRBV10-3 and TRBJ2-3; the D gene is possibly TRBD2 (5 bases). Trimming pared 0 bases from V and 2 bases from J, leaving 9 bases between. CDR3 length: 15 residues. Germline-derived CDR1 and CDR2 are ENHRY and SYGVKD. CDR3 region: CAISESRLATDTQYF. DNA for the CDR3: TGTGCCATCAGTGAGTCGAGGCTAGCCACAGATACGCAGTATTTT.

This clonotype was detected only a few times. This chain joins TRBV9 and TRBJ2-3; tentative D call: TRBD2 (6 bases). The CDR3 is 16 residues long. Germline V lookup: CDR1 SGDLS, CDR2 YYNGEE. Trimming removed 1 base from V and 3 bases from J, with 15 bases in between. CDR3: CASSVSTGSGTDTQYF. The CDR3 region has the DNA TGTGCCAGCAGCGTATCCACCGGGAGCGGGACAGATACGCAGTATTTT.

This clonotype showed up many times. The chain joins TRBV7-8 to TRBJ2-1; TRBD2 matches 7 bases. The CDR3 has 17 residues. The J segment lost 4 bases and the V segment lost 3 bases, leaving 12 bases of the junction unmatched. Germline values: CDR1 SGHVS, CDR2 FQNEAQ. The CDR3 loop is CASSFSTEWEGYNEQFF. The DNA of the CDR3 is TGTGCCAGCAGCTTTAGTACTGAGTGGGAGGGTTACAATGAGCAGTTCTTC.

This clonotype was counted at least ten times. The gene calls are TRBV28 and TRBJ2-6, with D perhaps TRBD1 or TRBD2 (5 bases each). The germline CDR1 and CDR2 sequences are MDHEN and SYDVKM. The CDR3 contains 13 residues. V was trimmed by 11 bases and J by 2 bases, leaving 10 bases between them. The CDR3 nucleotides read TGTGCCTCACGAGGGGCTGGGGCCAACGTCCTGACTTTC. Translated, it gives CASRGAGANVLTF.

This clonotype appeared many times. CDR3 sequence reads: CATSRAGAGQYNEQFF. The CDR3 nucleotides are TGTGCCACCAGCAGAGCCGGAGCGGGACAATACAATGAGCAGTTCTTC. J is TRBJ2-1 and V is TRBV15; TRBD2 is a possible D gene (7 bases). CDR3 length: 16 residues. Germline assignment: CDR1 LNHNV and CDR2 YYDKDF (reference sequence). Trimming pared 1 base from V and 4 bases from J, leaving 14 bases between. Full variable domain (outside the CDR3, taken from reference TRBV15 and TRBJ2-1): DAMVIQNPRYQVTQFGKPVTLSCSQTLNHNVMYWYQQKSSQAPKLLFHYYDKDFNNEADTPDNFQSRRPNTSFCFLDIRSPGLGDTAMYLCATSRAGAGQYNEQFFGPGTRLTVL.

This clonotype has just a few counts. The chain combines TRBV18 with TRBJ2-1, with 7 bases aligning to TRBD1. Germline V gene sequence: CDR1 KGHSH, CDR2 LQKENI. This CDR3 comprises 15 residues. The J segment lost 5 bases and the V segment lost 2 bases, leaving 6 bases of the junction unmatched. The CDR3 region is CASSPRQGTDNEQFF. The CDR3 DNA follows: TGTGCCAGCTCACCAAGACAGGGAACTGACAATGAGCAGTTCTTC.

This clonotype was recorded at least ten times. The V and J genes are TRBV28 and TRBJ2-1; TRBD2 agrees at 10 bases. Germline V lookup: CDR1 MDHEN, CDR2 SYDVKM. The length of the CDR3 is 17 residues. Unmatched junction bases numbered 11, after V lost 4 bases and J lost 5 bases. In DNA, the CDR3 is TGTGCCAGCAGTTCGATGGCTAGCGGGAGTGGGAACAATGAGCAGTTCTTC. Encoded protein: CASSSMASGSGNNEQFF.

Ten or more counts support this clonotype. CDR3 sequence (DNA): TGCGCCAGCAGTGGCCGGACAGAGAACACTGAAGCTTTCTTT. The encoded protein is CASSGRTENTEAFF. The V and J genes are TRBV10-2 and TRBJ1-1, with a possible D match to TRBD1 (6 bases). V dropped 4 bases and J dropped 1 base, with 10 bases sitting between them. The germline V gene has CDR1 WSHSY and CDR2 SAAADI. The CDR3 is 14 amino acids.

There are many counts of this clonotype. The chain carries TRBV12-3 or TRBV12-4 and TRBJ2-7; 8 bases match TRBD2. V was pared by 8 bases and J by 0 bases, with 18 bases of the junction left unmatched. The CDR3 runs to 18 residues. CDR3 amino acids: CASGTDLREASISYEQYF. CDR3 coding DNA: TGTGCCAGCGGTACGGATTTGCGGGAGGCCTCTATCTCCTACGAGCAGTACTTC.

This clonotype was seen a few times. This sequence joins TRBV30 and TRBJ2-1; 7 nucleotides agree with TRBD2. The CDR3 loop spans 13 amino acids. Trimming took 5 bases from V and 7 from J; bases not matched to a gene: 8. Germline V gives CDR1 GTSNPN, CDR2 SVGIG (reference sequence). The CDR3 here is CAWGVLADNEQFF. The CDR3 DNA follows: TGTGCCTGGGGGGTGCTAGCGGATAATGAGCAGTTCTTC. Variable domain in full (rest from reference TRBV30 and TRBJ2-1): SQTIHQWPATLVQPVGSPLSLECTVEGTSNPNLYWYRQAAGRGLQLLFYSVGIGQISSEVPQNLSASRPQDRQFILSSKKLLLSDSGFYLCAWGVLADNEQFFGPGTRLTVL.

The chain is built from TRBV20-1 and TRBJ2-7; perhaps TRBD1 as D (6 bases). There are 13 residues in the CDR3. Germline CDR1 is DFQATT and CDR2 is SNEGSKA (reference sequence). The ends were cut back, 0 bases at V and 4 bases at J, with 10 bases in the middle. The CDR3 DNA follows: TGCAGTGCTAGAGAGGGGGCAAAATACGAGCAGTACTTC. Amino acids: CSAREGAKYEQYF.

This clonotype appeared a few times. This rearrangement joins TRBV18 to TRBJ2-7; 10 bases are a match to TRBD2. The germline CDR1 and CDR2 sequences are KGHSH and LQKENI. After removal of 0 bases from V and 6 bases from J, the junction contained 8 bases not matched to a gene. This CDR3 spans 16 amino acids. In DNA form, the CDR3 reads TGTGCCAGCTCACCACCGAGGCTAGCGGGAGCATCCGAGCAGTACTTC. Encoded protein: CASSPPRLAGASEQYF. Complete variable domain (other parts from reference TRBV18 and TRBJ2-7): NAGVMQNPRHLVRRRGQEARLRCSPMKGHSHVYWYRQLPEEGLKFMVYLQKENIIDESGMPKERFSAEFPKEGPSILRIQQVVRGDSAAYFCASSPPRLAGASEQYFGPGTRLTVT.

A remark on this clonotype: A clone one base away is much larger, so this may be a read error. This chain joins TRBV28 and TRBJ2-2, with TRBD2 identical over 7 bases. The germline V gene encodes CDR1 MDHEN and CDR2 SYDVKM. CDR3 length: 18 amino acids. CDR3: CASSAWGGRGRNTGGLFF. The CDR3, as DNA: TGTGCCAGCAGTGCCTGGGGCGGGAGAGGTAGGAACACCGGGGGGCTGTTTTTT.

This clonotype has a count of ten or more. The rearrangement uses TRBV30 and TRBJ2-2, with 10 nucleotides matching TRBD2. Germline assignment: CDR1 GTSNPN and CDR2 SVGIG (reference sequence). CDR3 length equals 15 residues. Trimming took 2 bases from V and 5 from J; bases not matched to a gene: 5. The CDR3 sequence: CAWSSSGSLTGELFF. The CDR3 coding sequence is TGTGCCTGGAGTTCTAGCGGGAGTCTGACCGGGGAGCTGTTTTTT. Full variable domain (rest looked up from reference TRBV30 and TRBJ2-2): SQTIHQWPATLVQPVGSPLSLECTVEGTSNPNLYWYRQAAGRGLQLLFYSVGIGQISSEVPQNLSASRPQDRQFILSSKKLLLSDSGFYLCAWSSSGSLTGELFFGEGSRLTVL.

This clonotype was seen many times. J is TRBJ1-1 and V is TRBV3-1; possible D gene TRBD1, 5 bases. The CDR3 sequence is 14 residues long. CDR1 and CDR2 from the germline V gene are LGHDT and YNNKEL (reference sequence). V shed 0 bases and J shed 6 bases, with 11 bases lying between them. CDR3 protein: CASSQDPGWSEAFF. The DNA of the CDR3 is TGTGCCAGCAGCCAAGATCCAGGGTGGTCTGAAGCTTTCTTT.

Only a few counts were recorded for this clonotype. The J gene is TRBJ2-4, the V gene TRBV28; 9 nucleotides align to TRBD1. Germline trimming cut 6 bases from V and 8 bases from J; bases unmatched to any gene: 8. This CDR3 spans 14 amino acids. CDR1 is MDHEN and CDR2 is SYDVKM in the germline V gene. For the CDR3, the DNA is TGTGCCAGCAGCCAGGGACAGGGTATGCACATTCAGTACTTC. It is translated as CASSQGQGMHIQYF.

This clonotype was counted many times. This chain links TRBV30 with TRBJ2-1, with D maybe TRBD2 (6 bases). V was pared by 5 bases and J by 3 bases, with 14 bases between. The length of the CDR3 is 14 residues. The germline gives CDR1 GTSNPN, CDR2 SVGIG (reference sequence). For the CDR3, the DNA is TGTGCCTGGGCCCCCTTGCGGGACTACAATGAGCAGTTCTTC. Its protein product is CAWAPLRDYNEQFF.

This clonotype was seen more than once but under ten times. The chain couples TRBV5-6 to TRBJ1-2; D is ambiguous. This CDR3 has 15 residues. The germline V gene has CDR1 SGHDT and CDR2 YYEEEE. V gave up 0 bases and J gave up 4 bases, with 13 bases separating them. The CDR3 DNA follows: TGTGCCAGCAGCTTGGGCCCGGGCCAGATCTATGGCTACACCTTC. Amino acids: CASSLGPGQIYGYTF. Full variable domain (remainder filled in from reference TRBV5-6 and TRBJ1-2): DAGVTQSPTHLIKTRGQQVTLRCSPKSGHDTVSWYQQALGQGPQFIFQYYEEEERQRGNFPDRFSGHQFPNYSSELNVNALLLGDSALYLCASSLGPGQIYGYTFGSGTRLTVV.

This rearrangement joins TRBV7-2 to TRBJ2-7; a weak D match, TRBD2 (7 bases). The CDR3 is 17 residues long. Trimming pared 2 bases from V and 2 bases from J, leaving 19 bases between. Germline loops: CDR1 SGHTA, CDR2 FQGNSA. This CDR3 is CASSLSRGARAAYEQYF. The CDR3, as DNA: TGTGCCAGCAGCTTATCTCGGGGGGCCCGGGCGGCCTACGAGCAGTACTTC.

This clonotype was seen a few times. V gene TRBV5-8 combines with J gene TRBJ2-5, with 10 bases lining up with TRBD2. With 4 bases clipped from V and 2 bases from J, the junction kept 8 bases outside the gene matches. CDR1 is SGHTS and CDR2 is YDEGEE in the germline V gene. The CDR3 totals 16 residues. The CDR3 sequence is CASSRRSGRGQETQYF. The CDR3 DNA sequence: TGTGCCAGCAGCAGAAGGAGCGGGAGGGGGCAAGAGACCCAGTACTTC.

This clonotype was found a few times. The chain combines TRBV12-3 or TRBV12-4 with TRBJ1-2, with TRBD1 matching over 7 bases. The length of the CDR3 is 13 residues. The trim removed 4 bases at V and 6 bases at J, leaving 5 bases unmatched. The CDR3, as DNA: TGTGCCAGCAGTTGGACCGACAGGGATGGCTACACCTTC. Translation: CASSWTDRDGYTF.

This clonotype was seen repeatedly, ten times or more. The chain combines TRBV12-3 or TRBV12-4 with TRBJ2-1, with D possibly TRBD2 on 5 matching bases. The CDR3 totals 15 residues. Trimming took off 1 base at V and 3 bases at J, with 10 bases between the two ends. CDR3 in amino acids: CASSLGSGFYNEQFF. CDR3 DNA sequence: TGTGCCAGCAGTTTAGGATCGGGGTTCTACAATGAGCAGTTCTTC.